This entry lists 6 T cell receptor beta chains sequenced from one sample in a study of T cell responses to AZD1222 COVID-19 vaccine. Method: immunoSEQ multiplex PCR; TCRdb's copy keeps in-frame clones and lacks some. The table includes 150,000 to 170,000 clones, more than 75% detected once. This sample comprised peripheral blood, obtained on day 0 of AZD1222 vaccination. These receptors were obtained from an adult in good health.

The V gene is TRBV3-1 (or the pseudogene TRBV3-2), the J gene TRBJ1-1, with TRBD1 identical over 7 bases. Looked up from germline, CDR1 is LGHDT and CDR2 is YNNKEL (reference sequence). The CDR3 contains 15 residues. V gave up 5 bases and J gave up 5 bases; unmatched junction bases: 11. The CDR3 DNA reads TGTGCCAGCAGCACCCGACAGGGTATTGTGACTGAAGCTTTCTTT. It is translated as CASSTRQGIVTEAFF.

About this clone: This sample includes further DNA sequences coding for the same CDR3. The genes are TRBV5-1 and TRBJ1-1; 7 bases match TRBD1. After removal of 0 bases from V and 1 base from J, the junction contained 3 bases not matched to a gene. The CDR3 has 15 residues. CDR1 is SGHRS, CDR2 YFSETQ, per germline. Here the CDR3 DNA reads TGCGCCAGCAGCTTGGTTGGGACAGCGAACACTGAAGCTTTCTTT. It encodes CASSLVGTANTEAFF.

CDR3 nucleotide sequence: TGTGCCAGCAGTTACATCCGAGACCGAGGCGAGCAGTACTTC. Its protein is CASSYIRDRGEQYF. This chain links TRBV6-6 with TRBJ2-7; D is ambiguous. Trimming stripped 2 bases from V and 6 bases from J, with 14 bases between. Looked up from germline, CDR1 is MNHNY and CDR2 is SVGAGI (reference sequence). The CDR3 is made up of 14 amino acids.

This clone was detected only once. J is TRBJ1-3 and V is TRBV4-1; TRBD1 is a possible D gene (5 bases). The CDR3 contains 16 residues. Per the germline V gene, CDR1 is MGHRA and CDR2 is YSYEKL. V gave up 1 base and J gave up 2 bases, with 12 bases separating them. The CDR3 DNA sequence: TGCGCCAGCAGCCAAGGGGCAGGGAGGACTGGAAACACCATATATTTT. This sequence encodes CASSQGAGRTGNTIYF.

The CDR3 DNA reads TGTGCCAGTATCCAGACAGGGCTCTACAATGAGCAGTTCTTC. Translated, it gives CASIQTGLYNEQFF. The V call is TRBV19, the J call TRBJ2-1, with 7 bases identical to TRBD1. The germline V gene has CDR1 LNHDA and CDR2 SQIVND (reference sequence). The trim removed 7 bases at V and 3 bases at J, leaving 6 bases unmatched. There are 14 residues in the CDR3. Full variable domain (outside the CDR3, taken from reference TRBV19 and TRBJ2-1): DGGITQSPKYLFRKEGQNVTLSCEQNLNHDAMYWYRQDPGQGLRLIYYSQIVNDFQKGDIAEGYSVSREKKESFPLTVTSAQKNPTAFYLCASIQTGLYNEQFFGPGTRLTVL.

The chain is built from TRBV9 and TRBJ2-1; 11 bases are a match to TRBD2. CDR1 is SGDLS and CDR2 is YYNGEE in the germline V gene. V shed 4 bases and J 10 bases; nucleotides not matched to a gene: 7. This CDR3 region has 14 residues. CDR3 protein: CASSTGTSGQEQFF. CDR3 sequence (DNA): TGTGCCAGCAGCACCGGGACTAGCGGACAGGAGCAGTTCTTC.